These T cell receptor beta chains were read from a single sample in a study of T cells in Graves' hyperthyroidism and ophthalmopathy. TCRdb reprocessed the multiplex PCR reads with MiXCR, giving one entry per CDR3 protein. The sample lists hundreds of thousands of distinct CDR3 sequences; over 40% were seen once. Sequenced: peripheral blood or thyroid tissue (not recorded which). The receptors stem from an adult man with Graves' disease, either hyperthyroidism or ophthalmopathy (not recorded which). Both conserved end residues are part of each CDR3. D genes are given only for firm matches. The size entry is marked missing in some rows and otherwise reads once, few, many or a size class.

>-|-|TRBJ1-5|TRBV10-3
TGTGCCATCAGGGACAGTGGCAATCAGCCCCAGCATTTT
CAIRDSGNQPQHF
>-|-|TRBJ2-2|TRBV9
TGTGCCAGCAGCGTAGGGGGGTCCCCGAACACCGGGGAGCTGTTTTTT
CASSVGGSPNTGELFF
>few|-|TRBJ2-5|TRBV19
TGTGCCAGTATGGGGCAGGGAATAGTACCGGAGACCCAGTACTTC
CASMGQGIVPETQYF
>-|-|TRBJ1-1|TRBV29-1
TGCAGCTTGGGTACGGCTAACACTGAAGCTTTCTTT
CSLGTANTEAFF
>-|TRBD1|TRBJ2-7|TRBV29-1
TGCAGCGTCATGACAGGGCGCATCTCAACCTACGAGCAGTACTTC
CSVMTGRISTYEQYF
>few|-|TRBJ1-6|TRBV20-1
TGCAGTGCTAGAGATCAACAATTGGACGCACATTCCTATAATTCACCCCTCCACTTT
CSARDQQLDAHSYNSPLHF
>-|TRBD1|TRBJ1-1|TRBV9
TGTGCCAGCAGCGTAGCTTTGCAGGGGGCGGACACTGAAGCTTTCTTT
CASSVALQGADTEAFF
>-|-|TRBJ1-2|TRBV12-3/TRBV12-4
TGTGCCAGCAGTTTAGGAGAGATCGGGGTTCTGGATGGCTACACCTTC
CASSLGEIGVLDGYTF
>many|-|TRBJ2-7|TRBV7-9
TGTGCCAGCAGCTCCAGGGCCTCCTACGAGCAGTACTTC
CASSSRASYEQYF
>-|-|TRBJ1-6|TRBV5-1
TGCGCCAGCAGCACGGACGGAGTGAAACCCCTCCACTTT
CASSTDGVKPLHF
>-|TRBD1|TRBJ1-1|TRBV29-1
TGCAGCATAGTGACAGGGAGGTCTGAAGCTTTCTTT
CSIVTGRSEAFF
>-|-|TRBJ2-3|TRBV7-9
TGTGCCAGCAGGCCAGGGCTAGGCACAGATACGCAGTATTTT
CASRPGLGTDTQYF
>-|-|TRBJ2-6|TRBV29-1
TGCAGCGTTGAAGAACAGGGGGCCAACGTCCTGACTTTC
CSVEEQGANVLTF
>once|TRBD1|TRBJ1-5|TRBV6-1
TGTGCCAGCAGTGAAGCAGGGGGCTTGGGTCAGCCCCAGCATTTT
CASSEAGGLGQPQHF
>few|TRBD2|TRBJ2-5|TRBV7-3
TGTGCCAGCAGCTTAACCGCAGTAGCGGGGGAAGAGACCCAGTACTTC
CASSLTAVAGEETQYF
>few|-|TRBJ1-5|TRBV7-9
TGTGCCAGCAGCACCATGGAGAGAAATTTGTATCAGCCCCAGCATTTT
CASSTMERNLYQPQHF